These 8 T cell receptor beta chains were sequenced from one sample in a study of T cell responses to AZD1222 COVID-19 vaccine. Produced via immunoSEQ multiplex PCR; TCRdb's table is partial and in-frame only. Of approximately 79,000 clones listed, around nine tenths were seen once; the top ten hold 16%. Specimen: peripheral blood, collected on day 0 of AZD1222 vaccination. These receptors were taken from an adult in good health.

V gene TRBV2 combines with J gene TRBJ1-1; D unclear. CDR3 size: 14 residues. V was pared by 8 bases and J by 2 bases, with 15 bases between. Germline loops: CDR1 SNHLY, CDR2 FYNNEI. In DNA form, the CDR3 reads TGTGCCAGCCATTGGAGGGAGGATAACACTGAAGCTTTCTTT. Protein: CASHWREDNTEAFF.

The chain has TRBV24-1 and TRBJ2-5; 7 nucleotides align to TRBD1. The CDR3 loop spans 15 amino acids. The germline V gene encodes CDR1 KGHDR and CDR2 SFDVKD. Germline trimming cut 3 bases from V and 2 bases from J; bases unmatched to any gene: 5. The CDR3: CATSDASTGQETQYF. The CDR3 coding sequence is TGTGCCACCAGTGATGCATCGACAGGGCAAGAGACCCAGTACTTC.

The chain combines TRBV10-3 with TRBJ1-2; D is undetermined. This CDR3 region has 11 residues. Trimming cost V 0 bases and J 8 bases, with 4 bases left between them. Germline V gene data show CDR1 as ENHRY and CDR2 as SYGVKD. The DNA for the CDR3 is TGTGCCATCAGTGAGTCGAGCGGCTACACCTTC. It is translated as CAISESSGYTF.

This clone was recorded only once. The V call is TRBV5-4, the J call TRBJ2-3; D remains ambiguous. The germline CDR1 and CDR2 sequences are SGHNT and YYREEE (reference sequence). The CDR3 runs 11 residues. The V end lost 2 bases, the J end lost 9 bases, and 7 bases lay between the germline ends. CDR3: CASSFGLTQYF. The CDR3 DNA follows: TGTGCCAGCAGCTTTGGCTTGACGCAGTATTTT.

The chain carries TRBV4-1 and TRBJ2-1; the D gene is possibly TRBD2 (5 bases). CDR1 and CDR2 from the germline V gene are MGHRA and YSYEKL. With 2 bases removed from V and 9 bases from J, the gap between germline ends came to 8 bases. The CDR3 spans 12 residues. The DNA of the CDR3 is TGCGCCAGCAGCCAAACTAGTCGTGAGCAGTTCTTC. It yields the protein CASSQTSREQFF.

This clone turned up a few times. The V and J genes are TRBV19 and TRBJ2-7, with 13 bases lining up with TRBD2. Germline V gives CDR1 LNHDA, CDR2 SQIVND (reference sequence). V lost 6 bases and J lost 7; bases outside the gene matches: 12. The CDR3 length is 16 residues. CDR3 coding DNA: TGTGCCAGTAGACCTAATGGACTAGCGGGAGTCGGGGAGCAGTACTTC. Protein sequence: CASRPNGLAGVGEQYF.

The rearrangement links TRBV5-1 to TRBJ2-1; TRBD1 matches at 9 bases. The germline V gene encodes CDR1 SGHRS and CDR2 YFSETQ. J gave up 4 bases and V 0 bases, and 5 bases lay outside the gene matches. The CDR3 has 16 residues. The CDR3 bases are TGCGCCAGCAGCTTGGCCGGGACAGGGAGGTACAATGAGCAGTTCTTC. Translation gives CASSLAGTGRYNEQFF.

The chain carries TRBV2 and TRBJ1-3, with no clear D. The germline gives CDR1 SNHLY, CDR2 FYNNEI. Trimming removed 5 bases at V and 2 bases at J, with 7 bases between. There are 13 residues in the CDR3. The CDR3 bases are TGTGCCAGCAGTCGGGGTACTGGAAACACCATATATTTT. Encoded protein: CASSRGTGNTIYF.